The next 20 T cell receptor beta chains were all read from a single sample in a study of T cells after yellow fever vaccination. TCRdb ran MiXCR on the 5' RACE reads and lists one entry per CDR3 protein. This sample has some 290,000 distinct CDR3 sequences, with approximately 11% found just once. Sample: CD4+ T cells sorted from PBMCs, taken 45 days after the yellow fever booster vaccination. Every receptor here comes from a man aged 18 to 29 who received the YFV17D yellow fever vaccine.

This clonotype has just a few counts. The chain has TRBV12-3 or TRBV12-4 and TRBJ2-2; D is undetermined. The CDR3 runs 15 residues. Deletions cut 7 bases from V and 4 bases from J, with 16 bases between. The CDR3: CASTPVGFSTGELFF. In nucleotides, the CDR3 is TGTGCCAGCACCCCGGTGGGGTTTAGCACCGGGGAGCTGTTTTTT.

This clonotype was counted a single time. The chain links TRBV12-3 or TRBV12-4 to TRBJ1-1; D unresolved. The CDR3 loop spans 13 amino acids. Trimming stripped 6 bases from V and 5 bases from J, with 13 bases between. CDR3 in DNA: TGTGCCAGCAGAAGGACCGGCGTGACTGAAGCTTTCTTT. Its protein is CASRRTGVTEAFF.

The V and J genes are TRBV12-3 or TRBV12-4 and TRBJ2-3; 7 bases are a match to TRBD1. V gave up 6 bases and J gave up 4 bases; unmatched junction bases: 4. This CDR3 contains 13 residues. CDR3 nucleotide sequence: TGTGCCAGCAGGATAACAGGGGCAGATACGCAGTATTTT. Protein: CASRITGADTQYF.

The chain combines TRBV12-3 or TRBV12-4 with TRBJ1-1, with D hard to call. V lost 2 bases, J lost 6 bases, and 13 bases lay in between. The CDR3 covers 14 residues. CDR3 sequence: CASSLLGASPEAFF. As DNA, the CDR3 is TGTGCCAGCAGTTTACTTGGAGCGTCCCCTGAAGCTTTCTTT.

The rearrangement links TRBV10-3 to TRBJ1-5, with D uncertain. The CDR3 sequence is 13 residues long. CDR1 is ENHRY and CDR2 is SYGVKD in the germline V gene. V was trimmed by 8 bases and J by 0 bases, leaving 8 bases between them. CDR3 loop: CAISGDSNQPQHF. CDR3 DNA: TGTGCCATCTCTGGAGATAGCAATCAGCCCCAGCATTTT.

The rearrangement links TRBV7-8 to TRBJ2-3; D is possibly TRBD1 (7 bases). CDR3 size: 18 residues. V dropped 5 bases and J dropped 4 bases, with 25 bases sitting between them. CDR1 and CDR2 from the germline V gene are SGHVS and FQNEAQ. The CDR3: CASSTGAWRGRFSDTQYF. The DNA of the CDR3 is TGTGCCAGCAGCACAGGGGCTTGGCGGGGTAGGTTTTCAGATACGCAGTATTTT. Using reference TRBV7-8 and TRBJ2-3 for the parts outside the CDR3, the full variable domain is GAGVSQSPRYKVAKRGQDVALRCDPISGHVSLFWYQQALGQGPEFLTYFQNEAQLDKSGLPSDRFFAERPEGSVSTLKIQRTQQEDSAVYLCASSTGAWRGRFSDTQYFGPGTRLTVL.

The gene calls are TRBV7-9 and TRBJ2-7; D is perhaps TRBD1 (6 bases). V was trimmed by 5 bases and J by 9 bases, leaving 14 bases between them. The CDR3 has 12 residues. Germline assignment: CDR1 SEHNR and CDR2 FQNEAQ (reference sequence). CDR3 residues: CASSRQDGWQYV. The DNA of the CDR3 is TGTGCCAGCAGCAGACAGGACGGGTGGCAGTACGTC.

This clonotype was found a few times. CDR3 protein: CASSADRESYEQYF. The CDR3 DNA is TGTGCCAGCAGCGCAGACAGGGAGTCCTACGAGCAGTACTTC. The gene calls are TRBV7-2 and TRBJ2-7; 7 positions match TRBD1. The CDR3 has 14 amino acids. V trimming: 5 bases; J trimming: 1 base; junction bases outside the gene matches: 5. Germline assignment: CDR1 SGHTA and CDR2 FQGNSA.

This clonotype was seen many times. The J gene is TRBJ2-7, the V gene TRBV2; 9 bases agree with TRBD2. V gave up 3 bases and J gave up 3 bases; unmatched junction bases: 3. The CDR3 covers 14 residues. From germline, CDR1 is SNHLY and CDR2 FYNNEI. Written as DNA, the CDR3 is TGTGCCAGCAGTGAGGCAGCGGGGGGCTACGAGCAGTACGTC. As protein: CASSEAAGGYEQYV.

Only a few counts were recorded for this clonotype. The chain joins TRBV12-2 to TRBJ2-7. TRBV12-2 is designated a pseudogene. The CDR3 has 11 amino acids. This CDR3 reads CASRLGSEQYV. The CDR3 DNA reads TGTGCAAGTCGCTTAGGGAGCGAGCAGTACGTC.

V is TRBV7-3 and J is TRBJ2-2, with D uncertain. With 5 bases removed from V and 4 bases from J, the gap between germline ends came to 11 bases. This CDR3 region has 14 residues. Germline V gene data show CDR1 as SGHTA and CDR2 as FQGTGA. The CDR3 loop reads CASSGGLPTGELFF. CDR3 nucleotide sequence: TGTGCCAGCAGCGGTGGATTACCCACCGGGGAGCTGTTTTTT.

This chain connects TRBV5-6 to TRBJ2-2, with D tentatively TRBD2 (6 bases). There are 15 residues in the CDR3. Germline CDR1 reads SGHDT; CDR2 reads YYEEEE. V dropped 6 bases and J dropped 2 bases, with 14 bases sitting between them. CDR3 in DNA: TGTGCCAGCACCAGCGTCGGGGGAAACACCGGGGAGCTGTTTTTT. Residues: CASTSVGGNTGELFF.

In its sample, this clonotype was seen a few times. This chain links TRBV12-3 or TRBV12-4 with TRBJ2-2; 8 bases agree with TRBD1. The junction had 10 bases not matched to a gene; V was cut back by 6 bases and J by 7 bases. This CDR3 has 15 amino acids. CDR3 protein: CASRAGQGLVGELFF. Here the CDR3 DNA reads TGTGCCAGCAGAGCTGGACAGGGCCTTGTCGGGGAGCTGTTTTTT.

This chain connects TRBV3-1 to TRBJ2-6, with D unclear. This CDR3 comprises 13 residues. The ends were cut back, 6 bases at V and 2 bases at J, with 5 bases in the middle. Germline V gene sequence: CDR1 LGHDT, CDR2 YNNKEL (reference sequence). The CDR3 is CASRVAGANVLTF. For the CDR3, the DNA is TGTGCCAGCAGGGTCGCTGGGGCCAACGTCCTGACTTTC.

This chain's CDR3 is CASTNFRTGAGELFF. CDR3 DNA sequence: TGTGCCAGCACCAACTTCCGGACAGGAGCCGGGGAGCTGTTTTTT. The rearrangement uses TRBV7-9 and TRBJ2-2; 7 bases fit TRBD1. Germline assignment: CDR1 SEHNR and CDR2 FQNEAQ (reference sequence). V trimming: 7 bases; J trimming: 6 bases; junction bases outside the gene matches: 11. This CDR3 region has 15 residues.

This clonotype was picked up many times. The J gene is TRBJ2-2, the V gene TRBV7-2; D gene uncertain. Trimming left V 7 bases short and J 6 bases short, with 15 bases between. The CDR3 is 14 residues long. Germline V CDR1 and CDR2: SGHTA, FQGNSA. DNA for the CDR3: TGTGCCAGCAAGGTGTGGGCGGTCCCCGGGGAGCTGTTTTTT. Its translation: CASKVWAVPGELFF.

In this sample, this clonotype turned up a few times. This chain links TRBV5-1 with TRBJ2-2; 8 bases agree with TRBD1. Trimming cost V 6 bases and J 3 bases; bases outside gene matches: 7. Per germline, CDR1 SGHRS and CDR2 YFSETQ. This CDR3 spans 15 amino acids. The CDR3 nucleotides read TGCGCCAGCACAATCAGGGGGCCCCACACCGGGGAGCTGTTTTTT. Protein: CASTIRGPHTGELFF.

The genes are TRBV5-1 and TRBJ2-1; possibly TRBD1 for D (5 bases). The V end lost 6 bases, the J end lost 3 bases, and 22 bases lay between the germline ends. Germline lookup yields CDR1 SGHRS and CDR2 YFSETQ. This CDR3 region has 17 residues. The CDR3 DNA is TGCGCCAGCAACTCAGAACCCGGGCAAAGGGGCTACAATGAGCAGTTCTTC. Encoded protein: CASNSEPGQRGYNEQFF.

This clonotype turned up a few times. The chain combines TRBV7-8 with TRBJ2-7; maybe TRBD1 (5 bases). The CDR3 length is 14 residues. Trimming shortened V by 5 bases and J by 0 bases, and 11 bases separated the two germline ends. Looked up from germline, CDR1 is SGHVS and CDR2 is FQNEAQ. In nucleotides, the CDR3 is TGTGCCAGCAGCACGGACACTTACTCCTACGAGCAGTACTTC. Amino acids: CASSTDTYSYEQYF.

There are many counts of this clonotype. V gene TRBV3-1 combines with J gene TRBJ2-6; the D gene is possibly TRBD2 (5 bases). The CDR3 consists of 16 residues. V lost 4 bases to trimming and J lost 3 bases, with 13 bases between them. Germline assignment: CDR1 LGHDT and CDR2 YNNKEL (reference sequence). The CDR3 DNA reads as TGTGCCAGCAGCCCCGACCCGGGGTTTGGGGCCAACGTCCTGACTTTC. Its protein is CASSPDPGFGANVLTF.